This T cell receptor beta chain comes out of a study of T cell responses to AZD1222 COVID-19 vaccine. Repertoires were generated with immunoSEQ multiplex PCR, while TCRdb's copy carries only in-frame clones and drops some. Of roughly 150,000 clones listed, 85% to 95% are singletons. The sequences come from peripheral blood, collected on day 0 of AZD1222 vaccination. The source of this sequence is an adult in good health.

The CDR3 spells CASNPQGVNTGELFF. In nucleotides, the CDR3 is TGTGCCAGCAACCCTCAAGGGGTGAACACCGGGGAGCTGTTTTTT. The chain is built from TRBV6-6 and TRBJ2-2, with D maybe TRBD1 (5 bases). Germline V gene lookup returns CDR1 MNHNY and CDR2 SVGAGI (reference sequence). This CDR3 is 15 amino acids long. The V and J ends lost 7 bases and 1 base respectively, with 13 bases between them.